This is a list of T cell receptor beta chains from one sample in a study of CD8 T cells in Susac syndrome. TCRdb re-derived calls from the immunoSEQ multiplex PCR reads in MiXCR, one entry per CDR3 protein. Counted here are just under 150,000 distinct CDR3 sequences, approximately 95% occurring once; the ten biggest clones make up over 0.07%. Sequencing used CD4+ T cells from PBMCs. The receptor source for this set is a human donor in good health. Each CDR3 is given with its conserved first and last residue. D genes are given only for firm matches. Clone size appears in some rows only: once, few, many, or a class for an expanded clone.

v_gene: TRBV7-3; j_gene: TRBJ2-1; d_gene: -; abundance: -; CDR3nt: TGTGCCAGCAGCTCCCGGGGTTGGGGAACGGAGCAGTTCTTC; CDR3aa: CASSSRGWGTEQFF
v_gene: TRBV27; j_gene: TRBJ1-2; d_gene: -; abundance: -; CDR3nt: TGTGCCAGCAGTCGCCGGGTGGGGAACTATGGCTACACCTTC; CDR3aa: CASSRRVGNYGYTF
v_gene: TRBV6-5; j_gene: TRBJ2-2; d_gene: TRBD2; abundance: -; CDR3nt: TGTGCCAGCAGTTACGGGACTAGCGGAATGAACACCGGGGAGCTGTTTTTT; CDR3aa: CASSYGTSGMNTGELFF
v_gene: TRBV3-1; j_gene: TRBJ2-7; d_gene: TRBD1; abundance: -; CDR3nt: TGTGCCAGCAGCTGGACAGGGAGGAGCTCCTACGAGCAGTACTTC; CDR3aa: CASSWTGRSSYEQYF
v_gene: TRBV25-1; j_gene: TRBJ1-2; d_gene: -; abundance: -; CDR3nt: TGTGCCAGCAGGGACAGTTACTATGGCTACACCTTC; CDR3aa: CASRDSYYGYTF
v_gene: TRBV9; j_gene: TRBJ2-5; d_gene: -; abundance: -; CDR3nt: TGTGCCAGCAGCGTAACCGGGGGAGACGAGACCCAGTACTTC; CDR3aa: CASSVTGGDETQYF
v_gene: TRBV30; j_gene: TRBJ2-7; d_gene: -; abundance: -; CDR3nt: TGTGCCTGGAGCCCCCTAGCTCGGTACGAGCAGTACTTC; CDR3aa: CAWSPLARYEQYF
v_gene: TRBV6-6; j_gene: TRBJ1-1; d_gene: -; abundance: -; CDR3nt: TGTGCCAGCATCTCGACAGGATCGAGCACTGAAGCTTTCTTT; CDR3aa: CASISTGSSTEAFF
v_gene: TRBV6-6; j_gene: TRBJ2-1; d_gene: -; abundance: -; CDR3nt: TGTGCCAGCAGTTACTCGAGTTCAGGGCGAAATGAGCAGTTCTTC; CDR3aa: CASSYSSSGRNEQFF
v_gene: TRBV19; j_gene: TRBJ2-7; d_gene: -; abundance: -; CDR3nt: TGTGCCAGTAGTACATCGGCCTACGAGCAGTACTTC; CDR3aa: CASSTSAYEQYF
v_gene: TRBV30; j_gene: TRBJ1-5; d_gene: -; abundance: -; CDR3nt: TGTGCCTGGAGTGCCTCGCCTGGTCAGCCCCAGCATTTT; CDR3aa: CAWSASPGQPQHF
v_gene: TRBV28; j_gene: TRBJ2-7; d_gene: TRBD1; abundance: -; CDR3nt: TGTGCCAGCAGTGGGACAGTCAGTTCCTACGAGCAGTACTTC; CDR3aa: CASSGTVSSYEQYF
v_gene: TRBV7-2; j_gene: TRBJ1-2; d_gene: -; abundance: -; CDR3nt: TGTGCCAGCAAGGACGACAGTCCCTATGGCTACACCTTC; CDR3aa: CASKDDSPYGYTF
v_gene: TRBV12-3/TRBV12-4; j_gene: TRBJ2-5; d_gene: -; abundance: -; CDR3nt: TGTGCCAGCAGGCGGGCGGCCGCAAGGGAGACCCAGTACTTC; CDR3aa: CASRRAAARETQYF
v_gene: TRBV11-2; j_gene: TRBJ2-5; d_gene: TRBD2; abundance: few; CDR3nt: TGTGCCAGCAGCCTAGGACTAGCGGTCCAAGAGACCCAGTACTTC; CDR3aa: CASSLGLAVQETQYF
v_gene: TRBV7-9; j_gene: TRBJ2-7; d_gene: -; abundance: few; CDR3nt: TGTGCCAGCAGCTCGCAGACAGTAAGTTACGAGCAGTACTTC; CDR3aa: CASSSQTVSYEQYF
v_gene: TRBV5-1; j_gene: TRBJ2-7; d_gene: -; abundance: -; CDR3nt: TGCGCCAGCAGCTTGACGCAGGGCCTCTACGAGCAGTACTTC; CDR3aa: CASSLTQGLYEQYF
v_gene: TRBV6-5; j_gene: TRBJ2-1; d_gene: -; abundance: -; CDR3nt: TGTGCCAGCAATCACGGGGGTCGCGACAATGAGCAGTTCTTC; CDR3aa: CASNHGGRDNEQFF
v_gene: TRBV28; j_gene: TRBJ2-7; d_gene: -; abundance: -; CDR3nt: TGTGCCAGCAGTTTACCGATCTCCTACGAGCAGTACTTC; CDR3aa: CASSLPISYEQYF
v_gene: TRBV27; j_gene: TRBJ1-5; d_gene: -; abundance: -; CDR3nt: TGTGCCAGCAGTAGGGAAGGGCGAAACCAGCCCCAGCATTTT; CDR3aa: CASSREGRNQPQHF
v_gene: TRBV2; j_gene: TRBJ2-7; d_gene: -; abundance: once; CDR3nt: TGTGCCAGCAGTAGGCAGCGGCAGGGCTACGAGCAGTACTTC; CDR3aa: CASSRQRQGYEQYF
v_gene: TRBV9; j_gene: TRBJ2-3; d_gene: -; abundance: -; CDR3nt: TGTGCCAGCAGCGTCCTAGGGGATTTGACGGATACGCAGTATTTT; CDR3aa: CASSVLGDLTDTQYF
v_gene: TRBV5-1; j_gene: TRBJ2-1; d_gene: TRBD2; abundance: once; CDR3nt: TGCGCCAGCGCACAAGCGGGATCCTACAATGAGCAGTTCTTC; CDR3aa: CASAQAGSYNEQFF
v_gene: TRBV7-2; j_gene: TRBJ2-5; d_gene: -; abundance: -; CDR3nt: TGTGCCAGCAGCGTAAGACAAGTCCCAGAGACCCAGTACTTC; CDR3aa: CASSVRQVPETQYF
v_gene: TRBV20-1; j_gene: TRBJ2-4; d_gene: -; abundance: -; CDR3nt: TGCAGTGCTAGAGTTGAGGGAGGAGGGAACATTCAGTACTTC; CDR3aa: CSARVEGGGNIQYF
v_gene: TRBV12-3/TRBV12-4; j_gene: TRBJ2-3; d_gene: -; abundance: few; CDR3nt: TGTGCCAGCAGTTTACGGTCAGATACGCAGTATTTT; CDR3aa: CASSLRSDTQYF
v_gene: TRBV5-6; j_gene: TRBJ2-7; d_gene: -; abundance: -; CDR3nt: TGTGCCAGCAGCCTCCGGTCGTCCTCCTACGAGCAGTACTTC; CDR3aa: CASSLRSSSYEQYF
v_gene: TRBV20-1; j_gene: TRBJ2-1; d_gene: TRBD2; abundance: -; CDR3nt: TGCAGTGTGCGTCTAGCGGGAGCCTCCTACAATGAGCAGTTCTTC; CDR3aa: CSVRLAGASYNEQFF
v_gene: TRBV2; j_gene: TRBJ2-2; d_gene: -; abundance: -; CDR3nt: TGTGCCAGCAAGGAGGTTCGGAACGGGGAGCTGTTTTTT; CDR3aa: CASKEVRNGELFF
v_gene: TRBV14; j_gene: TRBJ2-3; d_gene: -; abundance: -; CDR3nt: TGTGCCAGCAGCCAAATCGGGGGGCGAGAAGATACGCAGTATTTT; CDR3aa: CASSQIGGREDTQYF
v_gene: TRBV11-1; j_gene: TRBJ2-1; d_gene: TRBD2; abundance: -; CDR3nt: TGTGCCAGCAGCGACCGGCGGACTAGCGGCTCCTACAATGAGCAGTTCTTC; CDR3aa: CASSDRRTSGSYNEQFF
v_gene: TRBV7-9; j_gene: TRBJ1-1; d_gene: TRBD1; abundance: -; CDR3nt: TGTGCCAGCAGCTCTCGACAGGGGGGGTCGGGGACTTTCTTT; CDR3aa: CASSSRQGGSGTFF
v_gene: TRBV20-1; j_gene: TRBJ2-1; d_gene: TRBD2; abundance: once; CDR3nt: TGCAGTGCTAGCTCTTTACTAGCGGGACGAGTTAATGAGCAGTTCTTC; CDR3aa: CSASSLLAGRVNEQFF
v_gene: TRBV6-1; j_gene: TRBJ1-4; d_gene: -; abundance: once; CDR3nt: TGTGCCAGCAGCAAGGGCCCAGCAACTAATGAAAAACTGTTTTTT; CDR3aa: CASSKGPATNEKLFF
v_gene: TRBV19; j_gene: TRBJ2-7; d_gene: -; abundance: once; CDR3nt: TGTGCCAGTAGTGTCCGCGTCCGGGGGGCTTCCTACGAGCAGTACTTC; CDR3aa: CASSVRVRGASYEQYF
v_gene: TRBV20-1; j_gene: TRBJ1-1; d_gene: -; abundance: -; CDR3nt: TGCAGTGCTTGGGTTGGGGCGGGCACTGAAGCTTTCTTT; CDR3aa: CSAWVGAGTEAFF
v_gene: TRBV24-1; j_gene: TRBJ2-5; d_gene: TRBD2; abundance: -; CDR3nt: TGTGCCACCAGTGATCCAGGACTAGCGGGGTTAGAAGAGGCCCAGTACTTC; CDR3aa: CATSDPGLAGLEEAQYF
v_gene: TRBV12-3/TRBV12-4; j_gene: TRBJ1-5; d_gene: -; abundance: -; CDR3nt: TGTGCCAGCAGTTTTCAAACAGGGTCGGGGCGTCAGCCCCAGCATTTT; CDR3aa: CASSFQTGSGRQPQHF
v_gene: TRBV18; j_gene: TRBJ2-7; d_gene: TRBD2; abundance: -; CDR3nt: TGTGCCAGCTCACCACCTGGACTAGCGGGAGGGAAGTGGACCGAGCAGTACTTC; CDR3aa: CASSPPGLAGGKWTEQYF
v_gene: TRBV30; j_gene: TRBJ2-3; d_gene: -; abundance: -; CDR3nt: TGTGCCTGGGGCCTTCTTATAGATACGCAGTATTTT; CDR3aa: CAWGLLIDTQYF
v_gene: TRBV9; j_gene: TRBJ2-6; d_gene: TRBD1; abundance: -; CDR3nt: TGTGCCAGCAGCCCTAGAGGGACAGGGAGTAGCTCTGGGGCCAACGTCCTGACTTTC; CDR3aa: CASSPRGTGSSSGANVLTF
v_gene: TRBV20-1; j_gene: TRBJ1-5; d_gene: -; abundance: -; CDR3nt: TGCAGTGCCTTAAGATCTTCAGGGTTTAGCAATCAGCCCCAGCATTTT; CDR3aa: CSALRSSGFSNQPQHF
v_gene: TRBV6-2/TRBV6-3; j_gene: TRBJ1-2; d_gene: -; abundance: -; CDR3nt: TGTGCCAGCAGTTACCCGGACTATGGCTACACCTTC; CDR3aa: CASSYPDYGYTF
v_gene: TRBV5-1; j_gene: TRBJ1-1; d_gene: -; abundance: once; CDR3nt: TGCGCCAGCAGCTCCCGGCGGTCCACTGAAGCTTTCTTT; CDR3aa: CASSSRRSTEAFF
v_gene: TRBV30; j_gene: TRBJ1-5; d_gene: -; abundance: -; CDR3nt: TGTGCCTGGAGTGACCCCCCCGGACAGAATTATCAGCCCCAGCATTTT; CDR3aa: CAWSDPPGQNYQPQHF
v_gene: TRBV15; j_gene: TRBJ1-1; d_gene: -; abundance: -; CDR3nt: TGTGCCACCAGCAGAGATTATTCAAACACTGAAGCTTTCTTT; CDR3aa: CATSRDYSNTEAFF
v_gene: TRBV4-2; j_gene: TRBJ2-1; d_gene: TRBD2; abundance: -; CDR3nt: TGTGCCAGCAGCCAAGATGGGACGGGAGGCTCCTACAATGAGCAGTTCTTC; CDR3aa: CASSQDGTGGSYNEQFF
v_gene: TRBV7-9; j_gene: TRBJ1-1; d_gene: -; abundance: -; CDR3nt: TGTGCCAGCAGCCCTGACAGTGGAGCTTTCTTT; CDR3aa: CASSPDSGAFF